The 22 T cell receptor beta chains listed next were all sequenced from one sample in a study of shared clonotypes between healthy human individuals. Cells designated naive CD8 were CD45RO-negative and were positively selected for CCR7, with terminally differentiated effector memory CD45RA+ cells excluded. Measured with immunoSEQ multiplex PCR; TCRdb has only the in-frame clones, and not every one. The table lists some 580,000 clones, more than 95% of them singletons. The sequencing input was naive CD8+ T cells sorted from blood. These receptors all come from a young man in good health.

The chain uses TRBV6-5 and TRBJ1-4; D is unclear. The CDR3 extends over 14 amino acids. The germline V gene encodes CDR1 MNHEY and CDR2 SVGAGI. Trimming took 5 bases from V and 4 from J, leaving 11 bases between them. The CDR3 reads CASSNGPLNEKLFF. As DNA, the CDR3 is TGTGCCAGCAGTAACGGGCCGCTTAATGAAAAACTGTTTTTT.

This clone was counted once. V gene TRBV6-4 combines with J gene TRBJ2-7, with D unresolved. CDR1 is MRHNA, CDR2 SNTAGT, per germline. Trimming took 6 bases from V and 2 from J, leaving 20 bases between them. CDR3 size: 16 residues. CDR3 DNA: TGTGCCAGCAGCCCGTTTTTGTTTGGAACAGCCTACGAGCAGTACTTC. Its translation is CASSPFLFGTAYEQYF.

The gene calls are TRBV29-1 and TRBJ2-7, with D perhaps TRBD2 (6 bases). The germline V and J ends were trimmed by 6 bases and 7 bases, with 22 bases remaining between them. CDR3 size: 14 residues. Per germline, CDR1 SQVTM and CDR2 ANQGSEA. The CDR3 loop is CSVRPGVREGEQYF. Here the CDR3 DNA reads TGCAGCGTCAGACCGGGGGTACGAGAGGGGGAGCAGTACTTC.

The chain has TRBV7-9 and TRBJ2-5; D perhaps matches TRBD1 (7 bases). The CDR3 contains 16 residues. The V gene lost 4 bases and the J gene lost 5 bases, with 20 bases spanning the gap. Germline V gives CDR1 SEHNR, CDR2 FQNEAQ (reference sequence). Here the CDR3 reads CASSSPGGGGVETQYF. The CDR3 DNA reads as TGTGCCAGCAGCTCCCCCGGAGGGGGCGGGGTGGAGACCCAGTACTTC.

This chain connects TRBV4-3 to TRBJ2-2, with a weak D call TRBD1 (6 bases). V dropped 1 base and J dropped 4 bases, with 10 bases sitting between them. CDR3 length: 15 amino acids. The V gene's germline CDR1 is LGHNA and CDR2 YSLEER. The CDR3 DNA follows: TGCGCCAGCAGCCAAGCAACAGGGCTCACCGGGGAGCTGTTTTTT. Translated, it gives CASSQATGLTGELFF.

CDR3 sequence: CSVEIRDSPSYEQYF. CDR3 in DNA: TGCAGCGTTGAGATACGGGACTCCCCCTCCTACGAGCAGTACTTC. The V call is TRBV29-1, the J call TRBJ2-7; a weak D match, TRBD2 (6 bases). Germline loops: CDR1 SQVTM, CDR2 ANQGSEA. The V and J ends lost 3 bases and 0 bases respectively, with 15 bases between them. There are 15 residues in the CDR3.

The V and J genes are TRBV29-1 and TRBJ2-5, with 11 positions matching TRBD1. The CDR3 is made up of 13 amino acids. Germline CDR1 and CDR2: SQVTM and ANQGSEA. The V gene end was trimmed by 5 bases and the J gene end by 5 bases; junction bases not matched to a gene: 4. Here the CDR3 DNA reads TGCAGCGTTAGGGGACAGGGGGTGGAGACCCAGTACTTC. Translated: CSVRGQGVETQYF. Variable domain in full (rest from reference TRBV29-1 and TRBJ2-5): SAVISQKPSRDICQRGTSLTIQCQVDSQVTMMFWYRQQPGQSLTLIATANQGSEATYESGFVIDKFPISRPNLTFSTLTVSNMSPEDSSIYLCSVRGQGVETQYFGPGTRLLVL.

The chain employs TRBV5-5 and TRBJ2-7; D gene ambiguous. Germline V lookup: CDR1 SGHKS, CDR2 YYEKEE (reference sequence). Trimming took off 5 bases at V and 4 bases at J, with 7 bases between the two ends. This CDR3 has 11 amino acids. The CDR3 sequence is CASSQDYEQYF. The CDR3 DNA sequence: TGTGCCAGCAGTCAAGATTACGAGCAGTACTTC.

CDR3 region: CASSLMTGTVMNTEAFF. Written as DNA, the CDR3 is TGTGCCAGCAGCTTGATGACAGGGACAGTTATGAACACTGAAGCTTTCTTT. This sequence joins TRBV5-5 and TRBJ1-1, with TRBD1 identical over 7 bases. The trim removed 1 base at V and 0 bases at J, leaving 9 bases unmatched. Per germline, CDR1 SGHKS and CDR2 YYEKEE (reference sequence). This CDR3 has 17 amino acids.

This clone has a handful of counts. This chain links TRBV10-1 with TRBJ2-1, with 11 bases fitting TRBD2. From germline, CDR1 is WNHNN and CDR2 SYGVQD (reference sequence). This CDR3 region has 16 residues. Unmatched junction bases numbered 4, after V lost 0 bases and J lost 6 bases. The CDR3 spells CASSESVGLAANEQFF. CDR3 in DNA: TGCGCCAGCAGTGAGTCTGTGGGACTAGCGGCCAATGAGCAGTTCTTC.

The J gene is TRBJ2-5, the V gene TRBV10-3; 7 nucleotides line up with TRBD1. V lost 10 bases to trimming and J lost 5 bases; unmatched junction nucleotides: 7. CDR1 ENHRY and CDR2 SYGVKD come from the germline V gene. There are 12 residues in the CDR3. CDR3 nucleotides: TGTGCCACCGGGGACAGTGGGGAGACCCAGTACTTC. Protein sequence: CATGDSGETQYF.

Worth noting for this clone: Other DNA sequences in the same sample also yield this CDR3. The V call is TRBV9, the J call TRBJ2-7, with 9 nucleotides matching TRBD1. Germline trimming cut 2 bases from V and 2 bases from J; bases unmatched to any gene: 2. Per the germline V gene, CDR1 is SGDLS and CDR2 is YYNGEE. This CDR3 comprises 14 residues. CDR3: CASSVGQGTYEQYF. In nucleotides, the CDR3 is TGTGCCAGCAGCGTGGGACAGGGAACCTACGAGCAGTACTTC.

This chain uses TRBV27 with TRBJ1-2, with TRBD1 matching 9 bases. CDR1 is MNHEY, CDR2 SMNVEV, per germline (reference sequence). The length of the CDR3 is 13 residues. J was trimmed by 6 bases and V by 5 bases; bases with no gene match: 4. CDR3 sequence: CASSPRTGDGYTF. Here the CDR3 DNA reads TGTGCCAGCAGTCCCAGGACAGGGGATGGCTACACCTTC.

J is TRBJ2-2 and V is TRBV19; weak D call: TRBD2 (6 bases). V gave up 1 base and J gave up 4 bases, with 13 bases separating them. Germline CDR1 LNHDA, CDR2 SQIVND (reference sequence). There are 16 residues in the CDR3. In nucleotides, the CDR3 is TGTGCCAGTAGTATAGGGACGGGAGTGATCACCGGGGAGCTGTTTTTT. It is translated as CASSIGTGVITGELFF.

The CDR3 spells CATSRDSGATSGEQYF. CDR3 in DNA: TGTGCCACCAGCAGAGATTCAGGGGCTACTAGCGGAGAGCAGTACTTC. J is TRBJ2-7 and V is TRBV15; 8 bases map to TRBD2. The V gene end was trimmed by 0 bases and the J gene end by 7 bases; junction bases not matched to a gene: 11. The CDR3 runs 16 residues. From germline, CDR1 is LNHNV and CDR2 YYDKDF (reference sequence). Drawing the rest from reference TRBV15 and TRBJ2-7, the complete variable domain is DAMVIQNPRYQVTQFGKPVTLSCSQTLNHNVMYWYQQKSSQAPKLLFHYYDKDFNNEADTPDNFQSRRPNTSFCFLDIRSPGLGDTAMYLCATSRDSGATSGEQYFGPGTRLTVT.

For this clone: Other DNA sequences in this specimen translate into the identical CDR3. The chain joins TRBV5-6 to TRBJ2-7; TRBD1 matches 11 bases. Germline-derived CDR1 and CDR2 are SGHDT and YYEEEE. This CDR3 is built from 14 residues. Germline trimming cut 3 bases from V and 4 bases from J; bases unmatched to any gene: 3. In nucleotides, the CDR3 is TGTGCCAGCAGCTATGGGACAGGGGGGTACGAGCAGTACTTC. It yields the protein CASSYGTGGYEQYF.

This clone was counted once. The chain couples TRBV2 to TRBJ2-6; perhaps D is TRBD1 or TRBD2 (5 bases each). V was clipped by 3 bases and J by 2 bases, with 5 bases between them. The CDR3 contains 14 residues. Germline CDR1 SNHLY, CDR2 FYNNEI. The CDR3 DNA sequence: TGTGCCAGCAGTGAGGGGGCTGGGGCCAACGTCCTGACTTTC. Translation: CASSEGAGANVLTF.

V gene TRBV9 combines with J gene TRBJ2-1; 9 positions agree with TRBD1. This CDR3 is 13 amino acids long. V shed 3 bases, J shed 7 bases, and the junction held 2 bases outside the gene matches. Germline loops: CDR1 SGDLS, CDR2 YYNGEE. The CDR3 DNA reads as TGTGCCAGCAGCGCCGGGACAGGGAATGAGCAGTTCTTC. This sequence encodes CASSAGTGNEQFF.

The chain uses TRBV9 and TRBJ2-7; D is perhaps TRBD2 (5 bases). The CDR3 has 14 amino acids. Trimming took 3 bases from V and 0 from J, leaving 10 bases between them. The germline V gene has CDR1 SGDLS and CDR2 YYNGEE. CDR3 bases: TGTGCCAGCAGCGAGGGAGCCCCCTCCTACGAGCAGTACTTC. It specifies CASSEGAPSYEQYF.

As for this clone: In the same sample, other DNA sequences code for this CDR3. The chain uses TRBV4-2 and TRBJ2-7; 8 nucleotides match TRBD2. The J segment lost 1 base and the V segment lost 2 bases, leaving 1 base of the junction unmatched. There are 14 residues in the CDR3. CDR1 and CDR2 from the germline V gene are LGHNA and YNFKEQ. The CDR3 bases are TGTGCCAGCAGCCAAAGCGGGAGTTCCTACGAGCAGTACTTC. Translated: CASSQSGSSYEQYF.

V gene TRBV15 combines with J gene TRBJ2-7; tentative D call: TRBD2 (6 bases). In germline, CDR1 is LNHNV, CDR2 YYDKDF (reference sequence). The V and J ends lost 3 bases and 3 bases respectively, with 12 bases between them. The CDR3 is 14 residues long. The CDR3 DNA reads TGTGCCACCAGCAGCGGGGGACCCTTCTACGAGCAGTACTTC. Its translation: CATSSGGPFYEQYF. The full variable domain, its missing parts supplied by reference TRBV15 and TRBJ2-7, is DAMVIQNPRYQVTQFGKPVTLSCSQTLNHNVMYWYQQKSSQAPKLLFHYYDKDFNNEADTPDNFQSRRPNTSFCFLDIRSPGLGDTAMYLCATSSGGPFYEQYFGPGTRLTVT.

The genes are TRBV10-3 and TRBJ2-1, with 9 positions matching TRBD1. The CDR3 is 15 residues long. The junction had 11 bases not matched to a gene; V was cut back by 6 bases and J by 8 bases. Germline CDR1 reads ENHRY; CDR2 reads SYGVKD. CDR3 sequence reads: CAIRTVQGADDEQFF. CDR3 nucleotides: TGTGCCATCAGGACCGTACAGGGGGCGGATGATGAGCAGTTCTTC.